This is a list of T cell receptor beta chains from one sample in a study of regulatory T cells in long-lasting Graves disease. One entry per CDR3 protein, called by TCRdb with MiXCR from the multiplex PCR reads. The data show hundreds of thousands of distinct CDR3 sequences, with more than 10% seen just once and roughly 8.9% held by the top ten. These same records also appear under a second study, on T cells in Graves' hyperthyroidism and ophthalmopathy.

The sequences come from peripheral blood mononuclear cells (PBMCs), collected at new diagnosis, from a patient treated with antithyroid drugs. Every receptor here comes from a woman between 25 and 40 years old with Graves disease. Each CDR3 is given with its conserved first and last residue. Fields, in order: V gene, J gene, D gene, clone size, CDR3 protein, CDR3 DNA. A D gene is named only where the DNA matches it firmly. Clone size is shown for a subset of rows, as once, few, many or a class of expanded clone.

TRBV20-1	TRBJ2-7	TRBD2	many	CSARGPAGVWEQYF	TGCAGTGCTAGAGGGCCAGCGGGAGTGTGGGAGCAGTACTTC
TRBV11-3	TRBJ1-5	-	many	CASSLKGESNQPQHF	TGTGCCAGCAGCTTAAAGGGGGAGAGCAATCAGCCCCAGCATTTT
TRBV27	TRBJ2-1	TRBD2	many	CASSTSGTSGRYEQFF	TGTGCCAGCAGTACCTCGGGGACTAGCGGGCGATATGAGCAGTTCTTC
TRBV6-1	TRBJ2-7	TRBD1	many	CASSPTGTGSLEQYF	TGTGCCAGCAGTCCCACAGGGACAGGGTCTCTCGAGCAGTACTTC
TRBV6-1	TRBJ2-2	-	many	CASSEGLNTGELFF	TGTGCCAGCAGCGAGGGTCTTAACACCGGGGAGCTGTTTTTT
TRBV13	TRBJ1-1	-	-	CASSLRQGPTEAFF	TGTGCCAGCAGCTTACGTCAGGGGCCCACTGAAGCTTTCTTT
TRBV27	TRBJ2-1	-	many	CASSRGRGTYNEQFF	TGTGCCAGCAGTCGTGGCAGGGGAACATACAATGAGCAGTTCTTC
TRBV2	TRBJ1-1	-	many	CASDRNTEAFF	TGTGCCAGTGACAGGAACACTGAAGCTTTCTTT
TRBV12-3/TRBV12-4	TRBJ2-3	TRBD2	many	CASSSGGRLTDTQYF	TGTGCCAGCAGTTCGGGGGGGCGCCTCACAGATACGCAGTATTTT
TRBV19	TRBJ1-1	-	many	CASSIDQGRSSEAFF	TGTGCCAGTAGTATAGACCAGGGACGGTCTTCCGAAGCTTTCTTT
TRBV19	TRBJ1-2	-	few	CASSMIPVYGYTF	TGTGCCAGTAGTATGATTCCAGTCTATGGCTACACCTTC
TRBV11-3	TRBJ2-4	-	many	CASSLDSGGAKNIQYF	TGTGCCAGCAGCTTGGATAGCGGCGGTGCCAAAAACATTCAGTACTTC
TRBV11-3	TRBJ2-1	-	few	CASSPRRSRSSYNEQFF	TGTGCCAGCAGCCCTAGACGGAGCCGGAGCTCCTACAATGAGCAGTTCTTC